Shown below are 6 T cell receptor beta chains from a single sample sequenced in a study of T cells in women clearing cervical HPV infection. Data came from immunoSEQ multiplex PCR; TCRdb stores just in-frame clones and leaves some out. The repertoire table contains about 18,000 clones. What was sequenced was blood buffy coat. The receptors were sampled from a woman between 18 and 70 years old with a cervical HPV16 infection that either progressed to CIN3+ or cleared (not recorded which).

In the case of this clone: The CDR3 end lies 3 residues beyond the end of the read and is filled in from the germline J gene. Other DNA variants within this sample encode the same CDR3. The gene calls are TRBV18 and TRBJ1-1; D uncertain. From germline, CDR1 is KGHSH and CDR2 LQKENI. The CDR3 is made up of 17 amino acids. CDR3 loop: CASSPPAVGRGAETAFF. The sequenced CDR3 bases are TGTGCCAGCTCACCCCCCGCTGTAGGGCGGGGTGCGGAGACA. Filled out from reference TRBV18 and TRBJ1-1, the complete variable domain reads NAGVMQNPRHLVRRRGQEARLRCSPMKGHSHVYWYRQLPEEGLKFMVYLQKENIIDESGMPKERFSAEFPKEGPSILRIQQVVRGDSAAYFCASSPPAVGRGAETAFFGQGTRLTVV.

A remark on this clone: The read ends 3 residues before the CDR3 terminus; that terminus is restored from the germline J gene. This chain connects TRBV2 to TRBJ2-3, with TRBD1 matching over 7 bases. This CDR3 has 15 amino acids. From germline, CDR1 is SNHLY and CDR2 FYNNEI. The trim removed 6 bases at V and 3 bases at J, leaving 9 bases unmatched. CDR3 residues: CASSRDRVGTDTQYF. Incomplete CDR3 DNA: TGTGCCAGCAGCCGCGACAGGGTAGGAACAGATACG.

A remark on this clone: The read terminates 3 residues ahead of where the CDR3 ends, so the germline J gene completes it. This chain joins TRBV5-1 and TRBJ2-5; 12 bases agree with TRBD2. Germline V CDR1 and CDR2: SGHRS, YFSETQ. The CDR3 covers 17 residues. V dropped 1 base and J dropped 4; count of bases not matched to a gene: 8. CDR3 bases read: TGCGCCAGCAGCTTGTTTTTAACTAGCGGGGGGCCAGAGACC. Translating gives CASSLFLTSGGPET. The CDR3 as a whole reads CASSLFLTSGGPETQYF.

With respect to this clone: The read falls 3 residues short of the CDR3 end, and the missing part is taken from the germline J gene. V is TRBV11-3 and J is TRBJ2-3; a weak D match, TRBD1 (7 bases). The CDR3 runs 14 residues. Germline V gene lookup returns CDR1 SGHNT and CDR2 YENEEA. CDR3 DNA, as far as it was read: TGTGCCAGCAGCTTACAGGGGGGCTGGGAGACG. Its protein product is CASSLQGGWET. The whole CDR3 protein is CASSLQGGWETQYF.

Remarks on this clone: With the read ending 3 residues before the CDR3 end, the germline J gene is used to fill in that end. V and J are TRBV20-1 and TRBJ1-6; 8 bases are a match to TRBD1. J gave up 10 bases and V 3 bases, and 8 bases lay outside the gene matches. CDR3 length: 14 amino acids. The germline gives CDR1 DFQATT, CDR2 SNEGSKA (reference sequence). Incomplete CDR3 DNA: TGCAGTGCTAGTCAGGGGGCACTAGGGTCACCC. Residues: CSASQGALGSP. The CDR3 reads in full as CSASQGALGSPLHF.

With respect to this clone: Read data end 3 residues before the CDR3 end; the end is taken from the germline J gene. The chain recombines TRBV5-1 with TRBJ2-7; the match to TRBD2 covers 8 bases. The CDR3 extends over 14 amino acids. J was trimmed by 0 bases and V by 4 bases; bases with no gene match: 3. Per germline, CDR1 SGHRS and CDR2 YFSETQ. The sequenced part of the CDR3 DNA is TGCGCCAGCAGCCGTAGCGGGGACTCCTACGAG. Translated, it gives CASSRSGDSYE. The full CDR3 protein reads CASSRSGDSYEQYF.